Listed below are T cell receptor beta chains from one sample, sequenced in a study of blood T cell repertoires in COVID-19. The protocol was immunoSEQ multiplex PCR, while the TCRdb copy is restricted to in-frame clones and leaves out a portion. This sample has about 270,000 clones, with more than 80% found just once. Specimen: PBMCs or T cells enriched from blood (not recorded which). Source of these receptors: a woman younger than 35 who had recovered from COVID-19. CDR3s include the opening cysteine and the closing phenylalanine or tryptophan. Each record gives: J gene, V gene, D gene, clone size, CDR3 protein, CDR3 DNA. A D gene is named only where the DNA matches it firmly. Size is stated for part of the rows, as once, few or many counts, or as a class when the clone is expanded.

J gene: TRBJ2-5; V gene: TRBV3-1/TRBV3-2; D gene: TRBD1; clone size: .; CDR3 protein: CASSQGFGQGRFQYF; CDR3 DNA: TGTGCCAGCAGCCAAGGTTTCGGACAGGGCCGGTTCCAGTACTTC
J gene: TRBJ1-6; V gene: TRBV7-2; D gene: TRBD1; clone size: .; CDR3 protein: CASRGDRGRGSPLHF; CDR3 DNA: TGTGCCAGCAGGGGGGACAGGGGGCGAGGTTCACCCCTCCACTTT
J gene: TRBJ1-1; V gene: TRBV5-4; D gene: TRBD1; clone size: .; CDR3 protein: CASSPARTGGNTEAFF; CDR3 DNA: TGTGCCAGCAGCCCGGCCCGGACAGGCGGAAACACTGAAGCTTTCTTT
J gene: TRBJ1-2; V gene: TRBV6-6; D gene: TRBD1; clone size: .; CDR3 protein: CASSPRTGTYGYTF; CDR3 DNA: TGTGCCAGCAGTCCCCGGACAGGGACCTATGGCTACACCTTC
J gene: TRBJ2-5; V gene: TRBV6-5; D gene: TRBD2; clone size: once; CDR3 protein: CASKSSGARETQYF; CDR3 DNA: TGTGCCAGCAAGTCTAGCGGGGCCAGGGAGACCCAGTACTTC
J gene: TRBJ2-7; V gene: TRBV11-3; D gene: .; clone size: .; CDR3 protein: CASSLEQGGSYEQYF; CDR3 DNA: TGTGCCAGCAGCTTAGAACAAGGGGGTTCCTACGAGCAGTACTTC
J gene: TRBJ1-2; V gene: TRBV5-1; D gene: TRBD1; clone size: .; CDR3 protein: CASSLTTGVYGYTF; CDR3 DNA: TGCGCCAGCAGCTTGACGACAGGGGTCTATGGCTACACCTTC
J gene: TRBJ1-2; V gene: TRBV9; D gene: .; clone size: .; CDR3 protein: CASSVGHNANYGYTF; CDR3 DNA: TGTGCCAGCAGCGTAGGACACAATGCTAACTATGGCTACACCTTC
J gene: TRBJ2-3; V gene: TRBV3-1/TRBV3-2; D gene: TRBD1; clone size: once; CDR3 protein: CASSRGQVTDTQYF; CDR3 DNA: TGTGCCAGCAGCCGCGGACAGGTCACAGATACGCAGTATTTT
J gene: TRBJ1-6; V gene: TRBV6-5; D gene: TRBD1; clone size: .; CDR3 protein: CASSRQGGNSPLHF; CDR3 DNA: TGTGCCAGCAGCCGACAGGGTGGCAATTCACCCCTCCACTTT
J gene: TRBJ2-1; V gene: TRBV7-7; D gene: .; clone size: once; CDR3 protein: CASSLDGTSNEQFF; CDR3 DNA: TGTGCTAGCAGCTTAGACGGGACAAGCAATGAGCAGTTCTTC
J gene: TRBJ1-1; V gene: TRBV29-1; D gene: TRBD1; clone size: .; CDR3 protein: CSALDRGVTEAFF; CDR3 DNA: TGCAGCGCCCTGGACAGGGGTGTCACTGAAGCTTTCTTT
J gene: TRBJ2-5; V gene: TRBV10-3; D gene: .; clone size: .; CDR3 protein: CAIKAGSQETQYF; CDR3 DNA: TGTGCTATTAAAGCAGGGTCCCAAGAGACCCAGTACTTC
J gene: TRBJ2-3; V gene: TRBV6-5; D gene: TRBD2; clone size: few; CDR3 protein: CASSPSGGATDTQYF; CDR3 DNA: TGTGCCAGCAGTCCTAGCGGGGGGGCCACAGATACGCAGTATTTT
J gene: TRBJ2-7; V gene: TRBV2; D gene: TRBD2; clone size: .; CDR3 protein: CASSPLPGTSSYEQYF; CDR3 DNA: TGTGCCAGCAGTCCTCTTCCCGGGACTAGTTCCTACGAGCAGTACTTC
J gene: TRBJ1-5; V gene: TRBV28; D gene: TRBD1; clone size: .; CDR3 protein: CASREQGGTGIQPQHF; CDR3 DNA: TGTGCCAGCAGGGAACAAGGCGGGACAGGGATTCAGCCCCAGCATTTT
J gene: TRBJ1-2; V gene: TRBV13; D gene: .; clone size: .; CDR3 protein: CASSLRSWEKGGYTF; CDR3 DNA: TGTGCCAGCAGCTTACGAAGTTGGGAGAAAGGTGGCTACACCTTC
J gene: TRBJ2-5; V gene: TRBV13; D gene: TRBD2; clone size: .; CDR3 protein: CASSSVAGETQYF; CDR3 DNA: TGTGCCAGCAGCTCGGTAGCGGGGGAGACCCAGTACTTC
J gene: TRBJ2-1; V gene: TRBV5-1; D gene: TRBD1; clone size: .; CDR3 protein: CASWSGQGANEQFF; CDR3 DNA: TGCGCCAGCTGGTCAGGACAGGGGGCGAATGAGCAGTTCTTC
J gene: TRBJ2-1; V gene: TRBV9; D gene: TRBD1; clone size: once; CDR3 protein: CASSVTGAGDNEQFF; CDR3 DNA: TGTGCCAGCAGCGTTACAGGGGCCGGGGACAATGAGCAGTTCTTC